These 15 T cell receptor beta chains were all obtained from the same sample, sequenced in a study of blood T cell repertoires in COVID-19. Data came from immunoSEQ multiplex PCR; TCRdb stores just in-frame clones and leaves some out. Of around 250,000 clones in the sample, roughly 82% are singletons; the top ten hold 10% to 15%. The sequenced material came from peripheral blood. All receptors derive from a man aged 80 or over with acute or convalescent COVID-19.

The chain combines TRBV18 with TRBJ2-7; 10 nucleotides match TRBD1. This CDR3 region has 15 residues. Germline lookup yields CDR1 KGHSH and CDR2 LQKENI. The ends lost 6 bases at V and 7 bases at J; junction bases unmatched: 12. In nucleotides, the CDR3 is TGTGCCAGCTCCCTCCCCGGGACAGGGGTAGGGGAGCAGTACTTC. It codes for CASSLPGTGVGEQYF.

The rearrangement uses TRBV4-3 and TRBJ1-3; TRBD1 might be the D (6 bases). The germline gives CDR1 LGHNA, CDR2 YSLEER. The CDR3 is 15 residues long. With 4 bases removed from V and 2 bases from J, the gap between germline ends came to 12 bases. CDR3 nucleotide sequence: TGCGCCAGCAGCCCCGCCGGACAGCCTGGAAACACCATATATTTT. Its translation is CASSPAGQPGNTIYF.

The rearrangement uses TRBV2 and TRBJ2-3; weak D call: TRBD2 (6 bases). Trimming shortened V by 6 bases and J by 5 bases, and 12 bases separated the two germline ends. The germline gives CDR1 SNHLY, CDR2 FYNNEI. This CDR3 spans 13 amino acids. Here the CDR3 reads CASSLGEVDTQYF. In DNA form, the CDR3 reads TGTGCCAGCAGCCTGGGGGAGGTAGATACGCAGTATTTT.

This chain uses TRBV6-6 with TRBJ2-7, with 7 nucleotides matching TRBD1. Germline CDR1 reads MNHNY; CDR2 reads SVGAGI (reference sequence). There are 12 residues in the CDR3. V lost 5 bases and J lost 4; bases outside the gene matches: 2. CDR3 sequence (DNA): TGTGCCAGCAGTCGGACAGGATACGAGCAGTACTTC. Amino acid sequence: CASSRTGYEQYF.

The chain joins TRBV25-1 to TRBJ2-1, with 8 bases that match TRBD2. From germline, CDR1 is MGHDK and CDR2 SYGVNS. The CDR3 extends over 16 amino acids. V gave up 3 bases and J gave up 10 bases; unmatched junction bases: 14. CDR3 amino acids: CASSDLWREALKEQFF. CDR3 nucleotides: TGTGCCAGCAGTGATCTCTGGCGGGAGGCCCTCAAGGAGCAGTTCTTC.

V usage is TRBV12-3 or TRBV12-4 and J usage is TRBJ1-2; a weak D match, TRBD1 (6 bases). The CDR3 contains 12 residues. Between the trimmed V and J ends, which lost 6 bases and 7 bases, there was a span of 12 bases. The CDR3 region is CASSSGVSGYTF. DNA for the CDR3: TGTGCCAGCAGCTCAGGGGTTTCTGGCTACACCTTC.

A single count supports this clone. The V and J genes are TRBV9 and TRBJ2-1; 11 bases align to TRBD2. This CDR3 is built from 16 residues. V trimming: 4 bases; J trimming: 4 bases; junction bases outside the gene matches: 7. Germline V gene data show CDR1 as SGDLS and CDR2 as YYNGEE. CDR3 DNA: TGTGCCAGCAGCTTCCTTGGGACTAGCGGTTACAATGAGCAGTTCTTC. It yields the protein CASSFLGTSGYNEQFF.

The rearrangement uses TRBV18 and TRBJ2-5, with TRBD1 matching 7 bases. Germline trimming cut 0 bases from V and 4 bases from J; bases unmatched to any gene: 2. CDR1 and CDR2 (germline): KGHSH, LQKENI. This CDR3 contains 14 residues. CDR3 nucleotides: TGTGCCAGCTCACCACCGACAGGGCGAGAGACCCAGTACTTC. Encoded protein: CASSPPTGRETQYF.

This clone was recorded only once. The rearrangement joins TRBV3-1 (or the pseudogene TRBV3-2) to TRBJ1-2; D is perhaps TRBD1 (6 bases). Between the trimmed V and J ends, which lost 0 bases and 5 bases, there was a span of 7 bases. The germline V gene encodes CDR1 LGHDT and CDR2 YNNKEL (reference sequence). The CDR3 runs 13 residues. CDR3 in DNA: TGTGCCAGCAGCCAAGATCAGGGGTATGGCTACACCTTC. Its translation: CASSQDQGYGYTF.

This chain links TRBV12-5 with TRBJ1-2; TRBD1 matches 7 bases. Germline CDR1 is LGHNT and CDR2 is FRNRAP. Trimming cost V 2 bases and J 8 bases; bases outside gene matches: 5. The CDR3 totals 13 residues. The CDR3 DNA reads TGTGCTAGTGGTTTGTCAGGGACAGACGGCTACACCTTC. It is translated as CASGLSGTDGYTF.

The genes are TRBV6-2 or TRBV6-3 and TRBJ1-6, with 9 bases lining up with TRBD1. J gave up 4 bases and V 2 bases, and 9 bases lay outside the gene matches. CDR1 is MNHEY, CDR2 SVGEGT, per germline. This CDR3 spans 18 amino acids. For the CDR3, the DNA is TGTGCCAGCAGTTACGAGACATCCGGGACAGGGTATAATTCACCCCTCCACTTT. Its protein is CASSYETSGTGYNSPLHF.

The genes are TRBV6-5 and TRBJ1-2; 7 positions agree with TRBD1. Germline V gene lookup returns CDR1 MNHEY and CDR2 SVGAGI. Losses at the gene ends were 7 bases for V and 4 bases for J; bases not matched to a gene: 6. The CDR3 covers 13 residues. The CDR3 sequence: CASTDRVSYGYTF. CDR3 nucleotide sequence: TGTGCCAGCACCGACAGGGTTTCCTATGGCTACACCTTC.

Written as DNA, the CDR3 is TGTGCCAGCAGTCCGCGACACAATGAAAAACTGTTTTTT. It translates to CASSPRHNEKLFF. The rearrangement links TRBV27 to TRBJ1-4; D call uncertain. From germline, CDR1 is MNHEY and CDR2 SMNVEV (reference sequence). The V end was cut by 5 bases, the J end by 5 bases, with 9 bases between. The CDR3 totals 13 residues.

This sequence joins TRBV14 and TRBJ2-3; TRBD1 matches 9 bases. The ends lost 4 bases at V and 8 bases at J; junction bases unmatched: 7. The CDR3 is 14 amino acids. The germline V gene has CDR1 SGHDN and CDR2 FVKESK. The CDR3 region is CASSLIQGAVTQYF. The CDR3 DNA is TGTGCCAGCAGCCTAATACAGGGGGCCGTTACGCAGTATTTT.

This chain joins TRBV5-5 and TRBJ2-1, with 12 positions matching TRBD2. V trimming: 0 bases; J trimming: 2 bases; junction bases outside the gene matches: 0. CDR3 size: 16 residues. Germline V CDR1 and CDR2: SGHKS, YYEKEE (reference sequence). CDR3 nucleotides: TGTGCCAGCAGCTTGGGACTAGCGGGAGCCTACAATGAGCAGTTCTTC. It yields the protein CASSLGLAGAYNEQFF.